What follows are 17 T cell receptor beta chains derived from one specimen sequenced in a study of CD8 T cells in Susac syndrome. Random hexamers were used to reverse transcribe the RNA input (about 0.5 to 1 ug). TCRdb re-called the immunoSEQ multiplex PCR reads with MiXCR, one entry per CDR3 protein. The sample lists about 300,000 distinct CDR3 sequences; approximately 89% were seen once. Sample: CD8+ T cells from PBMCs. Receptor source: a human donor with multiple sclerosis.

The chain joins TRBV23-1 to TRBJ2-5; 9 nucleotides align to TRBD1. TRBV23-1 is assigned to the ORF class and has an uncertain function. J gave up 5 bases and V 7 bases, and 11 bases lay outside the gene matches. The CDR3 loop spans 15 amino acids. CDR3 sequence: CASIQQGARSETQYF. Here the CDR3 DNA reads TGCGCCAGCATACAACAGGGGGCAAGGTCTGAGACCCAGTACTTC.

The chain is built from TRBV7-9 and TRBJ2-7, with 9 bases identical to TRBD1. CDR1 and CDR2 (germline): SEHNR, FQNEAQ (reference sequence). The CDR3 consists of 15 residues. V was clipped by 4 bases and J by 5 bases; unmatched bases: 9. The CDR3 here is CASSSFGTGIDEQYF. CDR3 in DNA: TGTGCCAGCAGCTCGTTCGGGACAGGGATCGACGAGCAGTACTTC.

V gene TRBV6-5 combines with J gene TRBJ2-7; 12 bases line up with TRBD2. V lost 6 bases to trimming and J lost 5 bases; unmatched junction nucleotides: 8. The CDR3 covers 15 residues. Germline CDR1 MNHEY, CDR2 SVGAGI. CDR3 residues: CASRPGTSGFHEQYF. Written as DNA, the CDR3 is TGTGCCAGCAGACCCGGGACTAGCGGGTTCCACGAGCAGTACTTC.

The chain combines TRBV20-1 with TRBJ2-7, with 12 nucleotides matching TRBD2. The V gene end was trimmed by 3 bases and the J gene end by 1 base; junction bases not matched to a gene: 1. Germline V lookup: CDR1 DFQATT, CDR2 SNEGSKA (reference sequence). CDR3 length: 14 amino acids. The CDR3 nucleotides are TGCAGTGCTAGGACTAGCGGGAGTTCCTACGAGCAGTACTTC. Translation: CSARTSGSSYEQYF.

The chain has TRBV11-2 and TRBJ2-3; D not resolved. Germline CDR1 reads SGHAT; CDR2 reads FQNNGV. V lost 4 bases, J lost 0 bases, and 17 bases lay in between. The CDR3 totals 17 residues. As DNA, the CDR3 is TGTGCCAGCAGCTATACGTTGGGTTTTTCTAGCACAGATACGCAGTATTTT. This codes for CASSYTLGFSSTDTQYF.

The chain has TRBV10-3 and TRBJ2-1; 8 bases match TRBD2. The CDR3 extends over 16 amino acids. J gave up 10 bases and V 4 bases, and 15 bases lay outside the gene matches. CDR1 is ENHRY and CDR2 is SYGVKD in the germline V gene. The CDR3 DNA follows: TGTGCCATCAGTGGGGCTAGCGGGCCCCCTAAGGACGAGCAGTTCTTC. Translating it yields CAISGASGPPKDEQFF.

The V and J genes are TRBV28 and TRBJ2-2; D might be TRBD2 (6 bases). The CDR3 contains 17 residues. Germline V CDR1 and CDR2: MDHEN, SYDVKM. V was shortened by 0 bases and J by 1 base, with 12 bases between the two germline ends. The DNA of the CDR3 is TGTGCCAGCAGTTTATGGGGAGGCGGGGTGAACACCGGGGAGCTGTTTTTT. Translated: CASSLWGGGVNTGELFF.

This rearrangement joins TRBV19 to TRBJ1-1; TRBD1 matches 9 bases. The V gene end was trimmed by 5 bases and the J gene end by 4 bases; junction bases not matched to a gene: 5. Germline V lookup: CDR1 LNHDA, CDR2 SQIVND (reference sequence). The CDR3 runs 14 residues. CDR3 residues: CASSARQGVTEAFF. In DNA form, the CDR3 reads TGTGCCAGTAGTGCCCGACAGGGGGTCACTGAAGCTTTCTTT.

This clonotype was recorded only once. The V call is TRBV29-1, the J call TRBJ2-3; 14 bases map to TRBD2. Germline-derived CDR1 and CDR2 are SQVTM and ANQGSEA. The V segment lost 2 bases and the J segment 1 base; nucleotides outside the gene matches: 5. This CDR3 region has 17 residues. CDR3 coding DNA: TGCAGCGTTGAAACGGGACTAGCGGGGGATCGCACAGATACGCAGTATTTT. Protein product: CSVETGLAGDRTDTQYF.

The rearrangement uses TRBV3-1 and TRBJ1-2, with 8 bases that match TRBD1. Germline CDR1 reads LGHDT; CDR2 reads YNNKEL (reference sequence). The length of the CDR3 is 15 residues. V lost 0 bases, J lost 1 base, and 1 base stayed unmatched. The CDR3 is CASSQEQGGNYGYTF. The CDR3 DNA reads as TGTGCCAGCAGCCAAGAACAGGGGGGTAACTATGGCTACACCTTC. The full variable domain, with the rest looked up from reference TRBV3-1 and TRBJ1-2, is DTAVSQTPKYLVTQMGNDKSIKCEQNLGHDTMYWYKQDSKKFLKIMFSYNNKELIINETVPNRFSPKSPDKAHLNLHINSLELGDSAVYFCASSQEQGGNYGYTFGSGTRLTVV.

The V call is TRBV4-2, the J call TRBJ2-7; a weak D match, TRBD1 (6 bases). Deletions cut 0 bases from V and 4 bases from J, with 13 bases between. CDR1 LGHNA and CDR2 YNFKEQ come from the germline V gene. The CDR3 sequence is 15 residues long. The CDR3 protein is CASSQEEQGPYEQYF. Here the CDR3 DNA reads TGTGCCAGCAGCCAAGAGGAACAGGGACCATACGAGCAGTACTTC.

This clonotype showed up just once. V usage is TRBV18 and J usage is TRBJ1-3, with TRBD1 as a possible D gene (5 bases). CDR3 length equals 18 residues. The germline CDR1 and CDR2 sequences are KGHSH and LQKENI. The V and J ends lost 4 bases and 8 bases respectively, with 27 bases between them. Here the CDR3 reads CASSLRDRWLSRQDTIYF. Written as DNA, the CDR3 is TGTGCCAGCTCACTTCGGGACCGGTGGCTCTCAAGGCAGGACACCATATATTTT.

The V and J genes are TRBV21-1 and TRBJ2-1; the DNA was not compared with TRBD2, the D call given in the table. TRBV21-1 is tagged as a pseudogene. This CDR3 contains 12 residues. The CDR3 DNA reads as TGTGCCAGCAGCGAGCGGGTCAATGAGCAGTTCTTC. Protein: CASSERVNEQFF.

The chain is built from TRBV7-2 and TRBJ2-3, with 7 bases that match TRBD1. Germline CDR1 reads SGHTA; CDR2 reads FQGNSA. The V gene end was trimmed by 5 bases and the J gene end by 2 bases; junction bases not matched to a gene: 7. CDR3 length: 15 residues. DNA of the CDR3: TGTGCCAGCAGCCTAATGACAGGGCTCACAGATACGCAGTATTTT. Translated, it gives CASSLMTGLTDTQYF.

The gene calls are TRBV30 and TRBJ2-1; tentatively, D is TRBD2 (6 bases). The CDR3 has 11 amino acids. V dropped 6 bases and J dropped 9 bases, with 12 bases sitting between them. Per the germline V gene, CDR1 is GTSNPN and CDR2 is SVGIG (reference sequence). The CDR3 sequence: CACGRGTEQFF. DNA for the CDR3: TGTGCCTGCGGCCGCGGGACTGAGCAGTTCTTC.

The CDR3 DNA follows: TGCGCCAGCAGCTTGGTTTTTGGCAGGGGGATCGCAGATACGCAGTATTTT. Amino acids: CASSLVFGRGIADTQYF. J is TRBJ2-3 and V is TRBV5-1; TRBD1 agrees at 7 bases. The junction had 11 bases not matched to a gene; V was cut back by 0 bases and J by 4 bases. Germline V CDR1 and CDR2: SGHRS, YFSETQ. The CDR3 is made up of 17 amino acids.

V usage is TRBV5-5 and J usage is TRBJ1-1; no firm D call. There are 15 residues in the CDR3. V dropped 2 bases and J dropped 1 base, with 12 bases sitting between them. CDR1 is SGHKS, CDR2 YYEKEE, per germline (reference sequence). CDR3 nucleotides: TGTGCCAGCAGCTTCGAGGGTGTTGGGAACACTGAAGCTTTCTTT. As protein: CASSFEGVGNTEAFF. Full variable domain (rest looked up from reference TRBV5-5 and TRBJ1-1): DAGVTQSPTHLIKTRGQQVTLRCSPISGHKSVSWYQQVLGQGPQFIFQYYEKEERGRGNFPDRFSARQFPNYSSELNVNALLLGDSALYLCASSFEGVGNTEAFFGQGTRLTVV.